This TCR beta chain is drawn from a study of CD8 T cells in Susac syndrome (dated by TCRdb to the late 2010s). Concerning the study at large: The study used repertoire sequencing to test whether antigen drove CD8+ T cell activation and differentiation in Susac syndrome. The clonality of the CD8+ T cell repertoire was compared across more than 9 healthy donors, roughly 14 Susac syndrome patients and fewer than 16 multiple sclerosis patients.

RNA was extracted using the RNeasy kit, and about 0.45 to 1 microgram was reverse transcribed with random hexamers. TCR beta CDR3 regions were amplified with the immunoSEQ multiplex PCR assay covering 54 Vbeta and 13 Jbeta segments. To correct PCR amplification bias, a synthetic template baseline was used for both primer optimization and computational correction. As for the authors' bioinformatics: Reads were annotated to V, D and J genes per IMGT and analyzed with immunoSEQ Analyzer, keeping only productive sequences. To calculate clonality, Shannon entropy was normalized by log2 of the number of productive unique sequences and then subtracted from one. For each patient and control, public and private clones were evaluated within the 100 most prevalent clones. Clones were defined as Susac-specific if absent from the healthy and MS cohorts, from approximately 1,100 published viral clones and from other ImmuneACCESS disease sequences. TCRdb handled the public reads itself, with Q25 trimming in fastp and clone calling in MiXCR, and kept productive beta chains. All rows with the same CDR3 protein become a single entry with the most common DNA and genes. The V and J calls reflect TCRdb's pipeline rather than the authors' work. This sample has under 200,000 distinct CDR3 sequences in its table, and around 96% of those were observed once. The ten top clones hold 0.15% to 0.2% of the sample.

CDR1 and CDR2, looked up from the germline V gene (reference sequence), are LNHNV and YYDKDF. Measured from the cysteine to the phenylalanine, the CDR3 is 14 residues long. The DNA shown is the 42-base CDR3, in frame from base 1. Relative to germline, V is missing 7 bases and J is missing 5 bases, with 4 bases of the junction outside any gene match. Note on this clonotype: No cognate antigen has been identified for it. No base quality values were provided; no much bigger clone lies one nucleotide off.

Broad study findings and their caveats: The study acknowledged that relatively few individuals were included in the TCR sequencing and HLA analysis.

Peripheral blood CD8+ and CD4+ T cells from healthy donors, Susac syndrome patients and multiple sclerosis patients were profiled by high-throughput TCR beta sequencing. Multiple sclerosis controls were treatment-naive patients with stable or active relapsing-remitting disease fulfilling revised McDonald criteria. CD8+ TEMRA cells were enriched by FACS, while bulk CD8+ and CD4+ T cells were purified by magnetic negative isolation. Blood was drawn into EDTA tubes, processed within 24 hours, and PBMCs were isolated by density gradient centrifugation. PBMCs intended for TCR sequencing were cryopreserved in liquid nitrogen and thawed later in a water bath at 37 degrees C. The sorted or isolated CD4+, CD8+ and CD8+ TEMRA cells had a purity of 90% or higher.

The material sequenced was CD8+ T cells from PBMCs. The sequence links TRBV15 to TRBJ1-4; TRBD1 lines up with 10 middle nucleotides. The receptor's source is a human donor with multiple sclerosis. The CDR3 region has the sequence CATTTGQGNEKLFF. The nucleotides are TGTGCCACCACTACGGGACAGGGGAATGAAAAACTGTTTTTT.